This T cell receptor (beta chain) is drawn from a study of cytomegalovirus exposure and HLA in healthy donors. The PCR ran on 60 Vbeta and 13 Jbeta primers. Assay: immunoSEQ multiplex PCR; the TCRdb copy retains only in-frame clones and omits some. The repertoire holds 150,000 to 200,000 clones, with around 83% as singletons. In the case of this clone: The antigen remains undetermined.

V was cut by 1 base and J by 3 bases, with 6 bases left in between. The CDR3 runs to 13 residues. CDR1 and CDR2 (germline): MNHNY, SVGAGI (reference sequence). General study findings and limits: Later analysis identified about 15,000 TCR beta sequences associated with HLA alleles, using a false discovery rate threshold of 0.05.

The J gene is TRBJ1-2, the V gene TRBV6-6; no clear D gene. The TCR comes from a male donor in good health and CMV-seropositive. The material sequenced was PBMCs. CDR3 region: CASSYLPDYGYTF. CDR3 DNA sequence: TGTGCCAGCAGTTACTTGCCAGACTATGGCTACACCTTC.